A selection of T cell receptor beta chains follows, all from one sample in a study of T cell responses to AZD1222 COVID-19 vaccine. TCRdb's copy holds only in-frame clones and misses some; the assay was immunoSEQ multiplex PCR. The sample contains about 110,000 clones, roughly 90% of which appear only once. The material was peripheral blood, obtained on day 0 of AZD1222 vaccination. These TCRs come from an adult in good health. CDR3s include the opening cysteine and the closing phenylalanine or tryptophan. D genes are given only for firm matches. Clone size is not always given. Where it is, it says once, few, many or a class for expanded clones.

cdr3_aa: CASSLTPDRRNEQFF; cdr3_nt: TGTGCCAGCAGCCTGACTCCGGACAGGCGCAATGAGCAGTTCTTC; d_call: TRBD1; clone_size: NA; v_call: TRBV5-4; j_call: TRBJ2-1
cdr3_aa: CSVVTDVYTF; cdr3_nt: TGCAGCGTTGTTACAGATGTCTACACCTTC; d_call: NA; clone_size: few; v_call: TRBV29-1; j_call: TRBJ1-2
cdr3_aa: CASSPSNSNQPQHF; cdr3_nt: TGTGCCAGCTCACCAAGCAACTCCAATCAGCCCCAGCATTTT; d_call: NA; clone_size: NA; v_call: TRBV18; j_call: TRBJ1-5
cdr3_aa: CASRNLRDRGLNEQYF; cdr3_nt: TGTGCCAGCAGAAATTTGAGGGACAGGGGGTTGAACGAGCAGTACTTC; d_call: TRBD1; clone_size: NA; v_call: TRBV27; j_call: TRBJ2-7
cdr3_aa: CASSGAIEQFF; cdr3_nt: TGTGCCAGCAGTGGGGCAATTGAGCAGTTCTTC; d_call: NA; clone_size: NA; v_call: TRBV2; j_call: TRBJ2-1
cdr3_aa: CASSFYSLGSQYNEQFF; cdr3_nt: TGTGCCAGCAGTTTTTATTCCCTGGGTAGCCAGTACAATGAGCAGTTCTTC; d_call: NA; clone_size: NA; v_call: TRBV6-2/TRBV6-3; j_call: TRBJ2-1
cdr3_aa: CASRQLNSPLHF; cdr3_nt: TGTGCCAGCAGACAGCTTAATTCACCCCTCCACTTT; d_call: NA; clone_size: NA; v_call: TRBV2; j_call: TRBJ1-6
cdr3_aa: CASSIGLGGRFADTQYF; cdr3_nt: TGTGCCAGTAGTATAGGCCTCGGCGGGAGATTCGCAGATACGCAGTATTTT; d_call: TRBD2; clone_size: once; v_call: TRBV19; j_call: TRBJ2-3
cdr3_aa: CASIGDTEAFF; cdr3_nt: TGTGCCAGCATAGGGGACACTGAAGCTTTCTTT; d_call: NA; clone_size: NA; v_call: TRBV2; j_call: TRBJ1-1
cdr3_aa: CASSYYGAGQDTEAFF; cdr3_nt: TGTGCCAGCAGTTACTATGGGGCAGGCCAGGACACTGAAGCTTTCTTT; d_call: NA; clone_size: NA; v_call: TRBV6-2/TRBV6-3; j_call: TRBJ1-1
cdr3_aa: CASSLTRGQTIIQYF; cdr3_nt: TGCGCCAGCAGCTTGACCCGGGGACAAACCATTATTCAGTACTTC; d_call: NA; clone_size: NA; v_call: TRBV5-1; j_call: TRBJ2-4
cdr3_aa: CASSLGRGYEQYF; cdr3_nt: TGTGCCAGCAGTTTAGGCAGGGGGTACGAGCAGTACTTC; d_call: TRBD1; clone_size: NA; v_call: TRBV12-3/TRBV12-4; j_call: TRBJ2-7
cdr3_aa: CASSPSGTSGRSSTDTQYF; cdr3_nt: TGCGCCAGCAGCCCCTCCGGGACTAGCGGGAGGTCTAGCACAGATACGCAGTATTTT; d_call: TRBD2; clone_size: NA; v_call: TRBV5-1; j_call: TRBJ2-3
cdr3_aa: CATRVGSGEKLFF; cdr3_nt: TGTGCCACCCGAGTAGGGTCCGGTGAAAAACTGTTTTTT; d_call: NA; clone_size: NA; v_call: TRBV18; j_call: TRBJ1-4
cdr3_aa: CASSPSLTTTYEQYF; cdr3_nt: TGTGCCAGCAGCCCCTCTTTGACTACCACCTACGAGCAGTACTTC; d_call: NA; clone_size: once; v_call: TRBV5-4; j_call: TRBJ2-7